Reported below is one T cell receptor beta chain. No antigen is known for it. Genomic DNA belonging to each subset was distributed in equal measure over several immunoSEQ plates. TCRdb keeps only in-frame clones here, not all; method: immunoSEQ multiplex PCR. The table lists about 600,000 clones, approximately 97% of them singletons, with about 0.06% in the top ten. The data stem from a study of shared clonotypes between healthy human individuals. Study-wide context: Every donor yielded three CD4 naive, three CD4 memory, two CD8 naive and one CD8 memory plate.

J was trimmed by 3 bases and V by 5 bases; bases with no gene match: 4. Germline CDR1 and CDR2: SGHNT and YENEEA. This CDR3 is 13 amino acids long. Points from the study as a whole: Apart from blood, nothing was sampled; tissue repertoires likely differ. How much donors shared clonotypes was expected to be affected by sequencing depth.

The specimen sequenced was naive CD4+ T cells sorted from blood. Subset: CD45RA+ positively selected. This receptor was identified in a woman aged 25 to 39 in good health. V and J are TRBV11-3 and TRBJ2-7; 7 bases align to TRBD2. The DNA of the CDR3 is TGTGCCAGCAGCCAGCGGACTAGCTACGAGCAGTACTTC. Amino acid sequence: CASSQRTSYEQYF.